These 26 T cell receptor beta chains share one sample of origin, sequenced in a study of T cell clonality in common variable immunodeficiency (dated by TCRdb to the mid-2010s). The method was the immunoSEQ multiplex PCR assay. TCRdb took over this immuneACCESS table, retaining in-frame rearrangements with V and J assigned. Such tables are incomplete; in checked studies, under half of the missing clones stem from an unresolved V gene, and the remainder is unexplained. For this sample the table reports about 52,000 clones, with no clone seen just once. Just over 2% of the sample lies in the top ten. Input material: peripheral blood mononuclear cells. These receptors were collected from a person aged 18 to 75 in good health.

This clone came up many times. Coverage ceases 3 residues before the CDR3 finishes, and the germline J gene fills in the end. This rearrangement joins TRBV30 to TRBJ1-4, with 7 bases matching TRBD1. Trimming cost V 6 bases and J 8 bases; bases outside gene matches: 3. Germline assignment: CDR1 GTSNPN and CDR2 SVGIG (reference sequence). The CDR3 totals 11 residues. The sequenced CDR3 bases are TGTGCCTGCGGGACAGCAGAAAAA. Its protein is CACGTAEK. The complete CDR3 sequence is CACGTAEKLFF.

This clone was counted between two and nine times. Its ends do not fully match the called genes, so a read error is possible. Sequencing ends 3 residues short of the CDR3 end; the germline J gene provides the rest. In the same sample, other DNA sequences code for this CDR3. The chain employs TRBV30 and TRBJ1-3; 9 positions agree with TRBD1. This CDR3 is 15 amino acids long. Germline V lookup: CDR1 GTSNPN, CDR2 SVGIG (reference sequence). The DNA read from the CDR3 is TGTGCCTGGAGAGCACAGGGGGCCGACGGAAACACG. This translates into CAWRAQGADGNT. The CDR3 in its entirety is CAWRAQGADGNTIYF. Using reference TRBV30 and TRBJ1-3 for the parts outside the CDR3, the full variable domain is SQTIHQWPATLVQPVGSPLSLECTVEGTSNPNLYWYRQAAGRGLQLLFYSVGIGQISSEVPQNLSASRPQDRQFILSSKKLLLSDSGFYLCAWRAQGADGNTIYFGEGSWLTVV.

This clone was detected many times. Read sequence stops 3 residues before the CDR3 end, and the germline J gene provides the missing end. The chain links TRBV5-6 to TRBJ2-2, with D possibly matching TRBD1 (6 bases). The length of the CDR3 is 15 residues. Trimming pared 4 bases from V and 1 base from J, leaving 11 bases between. The germline CDR1 and CDR2 sequences are SGHDT and YYEEEE. The sequenced CDR3 bases are TGTGCCAGCAGCCCCCCGGGACAGAACACCGGGGAG. Translating it yields CASSPPGQNTGE. The whole CDR3 protein reads CASSPPGQNTGELFF. Together with reference TRBV5-6 and TRBJ2-2, the CDR3 gives the full variable domain: DAGVTQSPTHLIKTRGQQVTLRCSPKSGHDTVSWYQQALGQGPQFIFQYYEEEERQRGNFPDRFSGHQFPNYSSELNVNALLLGDSALYLCASSPPGQNTGELFFGEGSRLTVL.

At least ten counts were recorded for this clone. Read sequence stops 3 residues before the CDR3 end, and the germline J gene provides the missing end. The chain combines TRBV7-3 with TRBJ2-3; TRBD1 aligns across 8 bases. This CDR3 is built from 15 residues. V dropped 2 bases and J dropped 4; count of bases not matched to a gene: 5. CDR1 is SGHTA, CDR2 FQGTGA, per germline. The sequenced part of the CDR3 DNA is TGTGCCAGCAGCTTATGGGGACAGGTGGCAGATACG. It specifies CASSLWGQVADT. The whole CDR3 protein reads CASSLWGQVADTQYF. Based on the CDR3 plus reference TRBV7-3 and TRBJ2-3, the full variable domain is GAGVSQTPSNKVTEKGKYVELRCDPISGHTALYWYRQSLGQGPEFLIYFQGTGAADDSGLPNDRFFAVRPEGSVSTLKIQRTERGDSAVYLCASSLWGQVADTQYFGPGTRLTVL.

This clone was seen at least ten times. The read ends 3 residues before the CDR3 terminus; that terminus is restored from the germline J gene. The chain recombines TRBV7-3 with TRBJ2-5; tentatively, D is TRBD1 (5 bases). This CDR3 has 17 amino acids. The germline CDR1 and CDR2 sequences are SGHTA and FQGTGA. V was cut by 1 base and J by 3 bases, with 18 bases left in between. The CDR3 spells CASSLSRAPQGEETQYF. Incomplete CDR3 DNA: TGTGCCAGCAGCTTAAGCCGGGCCCCTCAAGGGGAAGAGACC.

This clone was found many times. The read gets to within 3 residues of the CDR3 end, and the germline J gene fills in the rest. The chain links TRBV10-3 to TRBJ2-3, with D tentatively TRBD1 (5 bases). V dropped 6 bases and J dropped 5 bases, with 15 bases sitting between them. The germline V gene has CDR1 ENHRY and CDR2 SYGVKD. This CDR3 has 14 residues. Incomplete CDR3 DNA: TGTGCCATCAGCCCCAGGGAAGAGGTAGATACG. It translates to CAISPREEVDT. The complete CDR3 reads CAISPREEVDTQYF.

This clone occurred many times. The read terminates 3 residues ahead of where the CDR3 ends, so the germline J gene completes it. The chain is built from TRBV30 and TRBJ2-3, with 10 bases identical to TRBD1. J was trimmed by 4 bases and V by 1 base; bases with no gene match: 5. Per the germline V gene, CDR1 is GTSNPN and CDR2 is SVGIG (reference sequence). This CDR3 has 15 amino acids. CDR3 DNA, as far as it was read: TGTGCCTGGAGTGCCGGGACAGGGGCCTCAGATACG. Translation gives CAWSAGTGASDT. The CDR3 as a whole reads CAWSAGTGASDTQYF. Based on the CDR3 plus reference TRBV30 and TRBJ2-3, the full variable domain is SQTIHQWPATLVQPVGSPLSLECTVEGTSNPNLYWYRQAAGRGLQLLFYSVGIGQISSEVPQNLSASRPQDRQFILSSKKLLLSDSGFYLCAWSAGTGASDTQYFGPGTRLTVL.

This clone was seen ten or more times. The read ends 3 residues early relative to the CDR3; the germline J gene fills the gap. This chain connects TRBV30 to TRBJ1-2, with 12 bases lining up with TRBD1. CDR3 length equals 15 residues. Germline lookup yields CDR1 GTSNPN and CDR2 SVGIG (reference sequence). CDR3 DNA (partial): TGTGCCTGTTCCGGGACAGGGGGCGTAGAAGGCGGC. Encoded protein: CACSGTGGVEGG. The entire CDR3 reads CACSGTGGVEGGYTF.

Note on this clone: The CDR3 end falls 3 residues outside the read, so it is completed with the germline J gene. The rearrangement links TRBV6-2 or TRBV6-3 to TRBJ1-4; D perhaps matches TRBD1 (5 bases). Germline CDR1 and CDR2: MNHEY and SVGEGT. The CDR3 is 14 residues long. V dropped 7 bases and J dropped 3 bases, with 12 bases sitting between them. CDR3 residues: CASIRAGPNEKLFF. The DNA read from the CDR3 is TGTGCCAGCATCCGGGCGGGGCCTAATGAAAAA.

This clone was counted many times. Coverage ceases 3 residues before the CDR3 finishes, and the germline J gene fills in the end. This chain connects TRBV18 to TRBJ1-2; D is unclear. The germline gives CDR1 KGHSH, CDR2 LQKENI. The V end was cut by 3 bases, the J end by 7 bases, with 15 bases between. This CDR3 comprises 14 residues. The CDR3 protein is CASSPISVTGGYTF. The sequenced CDR3 bases are TGTGCCAGCTCACCTATCTCTGTGACGGGTGGC.

This clone was seen many times. Read coverage stops 3 residues before the CDR3 terminus; the germline J gene supplies the remainder. V usage is TRBV7-8 and J usage is TRBJ2-5; 7 positions match TRBD2. This CDR3 is built from 16 residues. Germline CDR1 is SGHVS and CDR2 is FQNEAQ. V lost 1 base and J lost 0; bases outside the gene matches: 5. The DNA read from the CDR3 is TGTGCCAGCAGCTTAGGGGGGGGTGCGTACCAAGAGACC. It is translated as CASSLGGGAYQET. The complete CDR3 protein is CASSLGGGAYQETQYF.

In its sample, this clone was seen many times. The sequenced CDR3 bases are TGTGCCAGCTCACCGACAGGGGACTCCTACGAG. Its translation: CASSPTGDSYE. The full CDR3 protein reads CASSPTGDSYEQYF. The chain recombines TRBV18 with TRBJ2-7; 8 bases line up with TRBD1. Read sequence stops 3 residues before the CDR3 end, and the germline J gene provides the missing end. The V gene's germline CDR1 is KGHSH and CDR2 LQKENI. Trimming removed 3 bases from V and 0 bases from J; junction bases left unmatched: 1. This CDR3 comprises 14 residues.

This clone has a count of ten or more. This CDR3 reads CASSPGQSNTGELFF. The CDR3 DNA, read in part, is TGTGCCAGCTCACCGGGCCAATCGAACACCGGGGAG. The V gene is TRBV18, the J gene TRBJ2-2; D is unclear. The DNA ends 3 residues before the CDR3 does, and the rest of the CDR3 is filled in from the germline J gene. Trimming removed 3 bases at V and 0 bases at J, with 8 bases between. The CDR3 contains 15 residues. The germline gives CDR1 KGHSH, CDR2 LQKENI.

As to this clone: Read coverage stops 3 residues before the CDR3 terminus; the germline J gene supplies the remainder. Other DNA variants within this sample encode the same CDR3. The chain carries TRBV7-9 and TRBJ1-3; TRBD1 aligns across 7 bases. Germline V lookup: CDR1 SEHNR, CDR2 FQNEAQ (reference sequence). The CDR3 is 15 amino acids. With 6 bases clipped from V and 2 bases from J, the junction kept 7 bases outside the gene matches. The CDR3 loop is CASRGDSVPGNTIYF. The DNA read from the CDR3 is TGTGCCAGCAGAGGGGACAGCGTCCCTGGAAACACC.

This clone was seen many times. The read halts 3 residues ahead of the CDR3 end, with the missing end drawn from the germline J gene. The V call is TRBV10-1, the J call TRBJ2-3; 7 bases are shared with TRBD2. Per germline, CDR1 WNHNN and CDR2 SYGVQD (reference sequence). This CDR3 has 15 residues. Trimming removed 5 bases from V and 0 bases from J; junction bases left unmatched: 5. The sequenced part of the CDR3 DNA is TGCGCCAGCAGTCGCGCGGGAGTGAGCACAGATACG. It specifies CASSRAGVSTDT. The entire CDR3 protein is CASSRAGVSTDTQYF.

This clone has ten or more counts. The read halts 3 residues ahead of the CDR3 end, with the missing end drawn from the germline J gene. The J gene is TRBJ1-5, the V gene TRBV10-1; D uncertain. Germline V gene sequence: CDR1 WNHNN, CDR2 SYGVQD (reference sequence). Trimming shortened V by 0 bases and J by 2 bases, and 11 bases separated the two germline ends. The CDR3 spans 16 residues. The CDR3 loop is CASSESGDQGNQPQHF. The sequenced part of the CDR3 DNA is TGCGCCAGCAGTGAGTCCGGGGATCAAGGCAATCAGCCC.

This clone was seen ten or more times. The read falls 3 residues short of the CDR3 end, and the missing part is taken from the germline J gene. The chain is built from TRBV20-1 and TRBJ2-7; 7 positions match TRBD2. The CDR3 length is 12 residues. CDR1 DFQATT and CDR2 SNEGSKA come from the germline V gene (reference sequence). V lost 0 bases and J lost 6; bases outside the gene matches: 2. This CDR3 reads CSARDGGVEQYF. Partial CDR3 DNA: TGCAGTGCTAGAGATGGGGGGGTCGAG.

Points on this clone: The sequence runs out 3 residues before the end of the CDR3; the remainder is reconstructed from the germline J gene. The V call is TRBV30, the J call TRBJ1-5, with a weak D call TRBD1 (6 bases). This CDR3 has 15 amino acids. Germline V gives CDR1 GTSNPN, CDR2 SVGIG (reference sequence). V lost 4 bases and J 1 base, leaving 14 bases between the germline ends. CDR3 DNA, as far as it was read: TGTGCCTGGACCCTAGGGGGGGCGAGCAATCAGCCC. Encoded protein: CAWTLGGASNQP. Given in full, the CDR3 is CAWTLGGASNQPQHF. Together with reference TRBV30 and TRBJ1-5, the CDR3 gives the full variable domain: SQTIHQWPATLVQPVGSPLSLECTVEGTSNPNLYWYRQAAGRGLQLLFYSVGIGQISSEVPQNLSASRPQDRQFILSSKKLLLSDSGFYLCAWTLGGASNQPQHFGDGTRLSIL.

Comments on this clone: The CDR3 is cut off 3 residues early in the read; its end comes from the germline J gene. The chain employs TRBV19 and TRBJ1-1; D is uncertain. The CDR3 runs 15 residues. The V gene's germline CDR1 is LNHDA and CDR2 SQIVND (reference sequence). The V end was cut by 4 bases, the J end by 0 bases, with 12 bases between. The sequenced CDR3 bases are TGTGCCAGTAGTACACGAACTAGGTTGAACACTGAA. Protein: CASSTRTRLNTE. The complete CDR3 protein is CASSTRTRLNTEAFF.

Comments on this clone: Read data end 3 residues before the CDR3 end; the end is taken from the germline J gene. V and J are TRBV2 and TRBJ1-1, with D unclear. The CDR3 is made up of 15 amino acids. Germline V CDR1 and CDR2: SNHLY, FYNNEI. With 2 bases removed from V and 0 bases from J, the gap between germline ends came to 10 bases. The sequenced CDR3 bases are TGTGCCAGCAGTGAACGCCGGGTAATGAACACTGAA. It encodes CASSERRVMNTE. The entire CDR3 is CASSERRVMNTEAFF.

Notes on this clone: Coverage ceases 3 residues before the CDR3 finishes, and the germline J gene fills in the end. This chain links TRBV20-1 with TRBJ1-1, with 7 bases fitting TRBD1. CDR1 and CDR2 from the germline V gene are DFQATT and SNEGSKA (reference sequence). This CDR3 contains 13 residues. V dropped 6 bases and J dropped 0; count of bases not matched to a gene: 4. The CDR3 sequence: CSATGQMNTEAFF. The covered CDR3 bases are TGCAGTGCAACGGGACAGATGAACACTGAA.

This clone was counted ten times or more. Read data end 3 residues before the CDR3 end; the end is taken from the germline J gene. V usage is TRBV20-1 and J usage is TRBJ2-3; TRBD2 is a possible D gene (6 bases). Trimming left V 0 bases short and J 1 base short, with 8 bases between. The CDR3 length is 14 residues. The germline V gene encodes CDR1 DFQATT and CDR2 SNEGSKA (reference sequence). The CDR3 here is CSARDRGGTDTQYF. CDR3 DNA (partial): TGCAGTGCTAGAGATCGCGGGGGCACAGATACG.

This clone was seen ten or more times. The read finishes 3 residues shy of the CDR3 end, and the germline J gene is used to complete it. V is TRBV19 and J is TRBJ1-6; perhaps TRBD1 as D (5 bases). Trimming left V 5 bases short and J 5 bases short, with 10 bases between. The germline V gene has CDR1 LNHDA and CDR2 SQIVND (reference sequence). The CDR3 covers 14 residues. The CDR3 sequence: CASSSQGNNSPLHF. Partial CDR3 DNA: TGTGCCAGTAGTTCCCAGGGTAATAATTCACCC.

The table lists this clone with many counts. The read ends 3 residues shy of where the CDR3 ends; the end is completed using the germline J gene. The chain joins TRBV6-2 or TRBV6-3 to TRBJ1-5; tentatively, D is TRBD1 (5 bases). Germline lookup yields CDR1 MNHEY and CDR2 SVGEGT. The CDR3 spans 16 residues. Trimming removed 5 bases at V and 4 bases at J, with 18 bases between. The CDR3 loop reads CASSQGLNSGNQPQHF. CDR3 DNA (partial): TGTGCCAGCAGTCAGGGACTTAACAGTGGGAATCAGCCC.

Worth noting for this clone: Read sequence stops 3 residues before the CDR3 end, and the germline J gene provides the missing end. This chain links TRBV18 with TRBJ1-2; no clear D gene. Germline V lookup: CDR1 KGHSH, CDR2 LQKENI. The CDR3 spans 15 residues. CDR3 sequence reads: CASSRTSGSSYDYTF. The covered CDR3 bases are TGTGCCAGCTCAAGGACTAGCGGGAGCTCCTACGAC.

This clone was counted many times. Coverage ceases 3 residues before the CDR3 finishes, and the germline J gene fills in the end. This chain joins TRBV6-2 or TRBV6-3 and TRBJ2-3; D assignment may be TRBD1 or TRBD2 (5 bases each). Germline assignment: CDR1 MNHEY and CDR2 SVGEGT. The CDR3 is made up of 15 amino acids. Trimming left V 4 bases short and J 4 bases short, with 15 bases between. The CDR3 loop reads CASSLAGSGADTQYF. CDR3 DNA, as far as it was read: TGTGCCAGCAGTTTGGCAGGGAGTGGGGCAGATACG.